Below, 27 T cell receptor beta chains from the same sample are listed, as sequenced in a study of shared T cell receptors in the human thymus. Sequencing used immunoSEQ multiplex PCR; TCRdb keeps in-frame clones, though not all of them. The sample lists more than 550,000 clones, about 90% occurring once. In addition, the sample was reused for a study of human thymus T cells.

Sample: thymocytes. The receptors were gathered from a boy under two years old with a congenital heart defect.

The chain recombines TRBV9 with TRBJ2-1; 9 bases line up with TRBD1. The CDR3 spans 16 residues. CDR1 and CDR2 from the germline V gene are SGDLS and YYNGEE. V lost 3 bases, J lost 0 bases, and 4 bases stayed unmatched. The CDR3 sequence: CASSAPDRGSYNEQFF. CDR3 nucleotide sequence: TGTGCCAGCAGCGCCCCGGACAGGGGCTCCTACAATGAGCAGTTCTTC.

This chain connects TRBV7-9 to TRBJ2-6; D is undetermined. The ends were cut back, 5 bases at V and 1 base at J, with 6 bases in the middle. The CDR3 has 14 amino acids. Germline CDR1 reads SEHNR; CDR2 reads FQNEAQ (reference sequence). The CDR3 bases are TGTGCCAGCAGCCTACCATCTGGGGCCAACGTCCTGACTTTC. Encoded protein: CASSLPSGANVLTF.

This clone occurred a few times. The V and J genes are TRBV29-1 and TRBJ1-2; possibly TRBD1 for D (5 bases). V was cut by 7 bases and J by 8 bases, with 14 bases left in between. Germline V CDR1 and CDR2: SQVTM, ANQGSEA. This CDR3 is built from 11 residues. The DNA for the CDR3 is TGCAGCGGTGGCAGGGAGGAAGGCTACACCTTC. This translates into CSGGREEGYTF.

V gene TRBV5-1 combines with J gene TRBJ1-6; perhaps TRBD1 as D (6 bases). Per germline, CDR1 SGHRS and CDR2 YFSETQ. The CDR3 covers 16 residues. V dropped 2 bases and J dropped 0 bases, with 9 bases sitting between them. The CDR3 DNA sequence: TGCGCCAGCAGCTTAGACAGGAGCTCCTATAATTCACCCCTCCACTTT. Translation gives CASSLDRSSYNSPLHF.

The chain is built from TRBV7-9 and TRBJ1-1, with 7 bases fitting TRBD1. The germline V gene encodes CDR1 SEHNR and CDR2 FQNEAQ (reference sequence). The ends lost 6 bases at V and 7 bases at J; junction bases unmatched: 17. This CDR3 comprises 16 residues. CDR3 residues: CASSLGQVGSFDEAFF. In DNA form, the CDR3 reads TGTGCCAGCAGTCTCGGACAGGTCGGGAGTTTTGATGAAGCTTTCTTT.

This chain connects TRBV15 to TRBJ1-1, with TRBD1 as a possible D gene (5 bases). Germline V gene lookup returns CDR1 LNHNV and CDR2 YYDKDF (reference sequence). V lost 0 bases, J lost 1 base, and 9 bases lay in between. This CDR3 comprises 15 residues. Here the CDR3 reads CATSRDREANTEAFF. CDR3 DNA: TGTGCCACCAGCAGAGACAGGGAGGCGAACACTGAAGCTTTCTTT.

This chain joins TRBV18 and TRBJ1-1, with D tentatively TRBD1 (6 bases). This CDR3 contains 13 residues. Germline CDR1 reads KGHSH; CDR2 reads LQKENI. V lost 6 bases and J 1 base, leaving 9 bases between the germline ends. Here the CDR3 DNA reads TGTGCCAGCTCCGGGACACAGAACACTGAAGCTTTCTTT. It yields the protein CASSGTQNTEAFF.

The chain has TRBV6-1 and TRBJ1-5, with D maybe TRBD1 (5 bases). Trimming shortened V by 3 bases and J by 7 bases, and 13 bases separated the two germline ends. Germline lookup yields CDR1 MNHNS and CDR2 SASEGT. This CDR3 region has 14 residues. DNA for the CDR3: TGTGCCAGCAGTGAGGGCAGGGTAGAGCAGCCCCAGCATTTT. As protein: CASSEGRVEQPQHF.

In DNA, the CDR3 is TGTGCCAGCAGTGAATTTGACAGGGATAACTATGGCTACACCTTC. It specifies CASSEFDRDNYGYTF. The genes are TRBV25-1 and TRBJ1-2, with 7 positions matching TRBD1. Germline CDR1 and CDR2: MGHDK and SYGVNS. V trimming: 1 base; J trimming: 1 base; junction bases outside the gene matches: 3. The length of the CDR3 is 15 residues.

V and J are TRBV2 and TRBJ2-5; D is undetermined. The J call may not be correct, given that the DNA end is closer to TRBJ2-7. Germline assignment: CDR1 SNHLY and CDR2 FYNNEI. The CDR3 runs 13 residues. This chain's CDR3 is CASSESRSYEQYF. CDR3 nucleotides: TGTGCCAGCAGTGAATCCCGCTCCTACGAGCAGTACTTC.

This clone has a single count. J is TRBJ1-2 and V is TRBV28; perhaps TRBD1 as D (5 bases). Germline V gives CDR1 MDHEN, CDR2 SYDVKM. The CDR3 runs to 17 residues. The ends were cut back, 2 bases at V and 5 bases at J, with 21 bases in the middle. The CDR3 coding sequence is TGTGCCAGCAGTTTAGGGAGGAGAGCCCAGGGCTCTTATGGCTACACCTTC. As protein: CASSLGRRAQGSYGYTF.

The chain recombines TRBV6-1 with TRBJ1-1, with D perhaps matching TRBD1 (6 bases). Looked up from germline, CDR1 is MNHNS and CDR2 is SASEGT. The length of the CDR3 is 17 residues. Trimming removed 1 base at V and 1 base at J, with 16 bases between. CDR3 loop: CASSEEGLGQRNTEAFF. In DNA form, the CDR3 reads TGTGCCAGCAGTGAAGAAGGGTTAGGACAGCGGAACACTGAAGCTTTCTTT.

This clone appeared a few times. The gene calls are TRBV4-3 and TRBJ2-7; 10 nucleotides line up with TRBD2. Trimming cost V 1 base and J 5 bases; bases outside gene matches: 11. The CDR3 spans 17 residues. Germline loops: CDR1 LGHNA, CDR2 YSLEER. CDR3 sequence: CASSQGGSGRYFHEQYF. The CDR3 nucleotides read TGCGCCAGCAGCCAAGGGGGTAGCGGGAGGTATTTCCACGAGCAGTACTTC.

The chain employs TRBV19 and TRBJ1-5; the D gene is possibly TRBD1 (5 bases). The CDR3 spans 14 residues. V lost 8 bases and J 1 base, leaving 12 bases between the germline ends. Germline V gene sequence: CDR1 LNHDA, CDR2 SQIVND (reference sequence). CDR3 amino acids: CASQAPGSNQPQHF. As DNA, the CDR3 is TGTGCCAGTCAGGCACCAGGGAGCAATCAGCCCCAGCATTTT. Full variable domain (rest looked up from reference TRBV19 and TRBJ1-5): DGGITQSPKYLFRKEGQNVTLSCEQNLNHDAMYWYRQDPGQGLRLIYYSQIVNDFQKGDIAEGYSVSREKKESFPLTVTSAQKNPTAFYLCASQAPGSNQPQHFGDGTRLSIL.

The chain joins TRBV5-1 to TRBJ2-5; TRBD1 matches 9 bases. The end of the DNA fits TRBJ2-7 better, so the J call may be wrong. The CDR3 extends over 17 amino acids. Germline CDR1 and CDR2: SGHRS and YFSETQ. CDR3 sequence (DNA): TGCGCCAGCAGCTTGGCCTCACAGGGGGCGTTTGTAGACGAGCAGTACTTC. This sequence encodes CASSLASQGAFVDEQYF.

The chain joins TRBV15 to TRBJ1-1; D remains unclear. V shed 4 bases and J shed 0 bases, with 12 bases lying between them. Germline V gene sequence: CDR1 LNHNV, CDR2 YYDKDF (reference sequence). This CDR3 is 15 amino acids long. In nucleotides, the CDR3 is TGTGCCACCAGCATGGGCGCAGTTCTGAACACTGAAGCTTTCTTT. Amino acids: CATSMGAVLNTEAFF.

This rearrangement joins TRBV2 to TRBJ1-5; 7 bases match TRBD1. The trim removed 6 bases at V and 0 bases at J, leaving 17 bases unmatched. Per germline, CDR1 SNHLY and CDR2 FYNNEI. The CDR3 has 19 residues. This CDR3 reads CASRRGDRIPFYSNQPQHF. CDR3 sequence (DNA): TGTGCCAGCAGGAGGGGGGACAGAATCCCATTTTATAGCAATCAGCCCCAGCATTTT.

The chain carries TRBV6-1 and TRBJ2-3, with 11 bases matching TRBD2. This CDR3 contains 16 residues. V gave up 3 bases and J gave up 7 bases; unmatched junction bases: 9. Germline assignment: CDR1 MNHNS and CDR2 SASEGT. The CDR3 DNA reads as TGTGCCAGCAGTGACGAGACTAGCGGGGTTTGGTATACGCAGTATTTT. Its translation: CASSDETSGVWYTQYF.

The chain links TRBV29-1 to TRBJ2-7, with D possibly TRBD1 on 5 matching bases. CDR1 is SQVTM, CDR2 ANQGSEA, per germline. The CDR3 is 11 residues long. Between the trimmed V and J ends, which lost 2 bases and 6 bases, there was a span of 8 bases. CDR3 coding DNA: TGCAGCGTTGAAAGGGGTCGCGAGCAGTACTTC. Its translation is CSVERGREQYF.

The CDR3 coding sequence is TGTGCCAGCTGGGAGGGATTTCCCGGGGAGCTGTTTTTT. Translation gives CASWEGFPGELFF. This rearrangement joins TRBV6-1 to TRBJ2-2; TRBD2 matches at 7 bases. Germline V CDR1 and CDR2: MNHNS, SASEGT. Trimming removed 8 bases from V and 6 bases from J; junction bases left unmatched: 6. The CDR3 loop spans 13 amino acids.

This clone has only one observation. V usage is TRBV6-4 and J usage is TRBJ1-4; tentative D call: TRBD1 (5 bases). The germline CDR1 and CDR2 sequences are MRHNA and SNTAGT. V lost 6 bases and J lost 6, with 11 bases in between. This CDR3 spans 13 amino acids. The CDR3 here is CASRTVTHEKLFF. As DNA, the CDR3 is TGTGCCAGCAGGACAGTTACCCATGAAAAACTGTTTTTT.

The rearrangement joins TRBV19 to TRBJ1-2; D not resolved. CDR3 length: 15 amino acids. From germline, CDR1 is LNHDA and CDR2 SQIVND (reference sequence). With 4 bases removed from V and 5 bases from J, the gap between germline ends came to 17 bases. CDR3 amino acids: CASSRPTGRSYGYTF. The DNA of the CDR3 is TGTGCCAGTAGTAGACCAACGGGTCGATCTTATGGCTACACCTTC. The full variable domain, with the rest looked up from reference TRBV19 and TRBJ1-2, is DGGITQSPKYLFRKEGQNVTLSCEQNLNHDAMYWYRQDPGQGLRLIYYSQIVNDFQKGDIAEGYSVSREKKESFPLTVTSAQKNPTAFYLCASSRPTGRSYGYTFGSGTRLTVV.

The V gene is TRBV13, the J gene TRBJ2-7, with D perhaps matching TRBD2 (5 bases). The germline CDR1 and CDR2 sequences are PRHDT and FYEKMQ (reference sequence). V lost 1 base and J 0 bases, leaving 10 bases between the germline ends. The CDR3 totals 15 residues. The CDR3: CASSLAPTISYEQYF. The CDR3 nucleotides read TGTGCCAGCAGCTTAGCCCCGACTATCTCCTACGAGCAGTACTTC.

V and J are TRBV11-2 and TRBJ2-7; possible D gene TRBD2, 5 bases. V gave up 3 bases and J gave up 2 bases, with 8 bases separating them. Germline CDR1 and CDR2: SGHAT and FQNNGV. The CDR3 runs 13 residues. This CDR3 is CASSLDSTYEQYF. The CDR3, as DNA: TGTGCCAGCAGCTTGGACTCTACCTACGAGCAGTACTTC.

J is TRBJ2-3 and V is TRBV10-3; TRBD1 aligns across 8 bases. The CDR3 runs to 17 residues. After removal of 4 bases from V and 4 bases from J, the junction contained 13 bases not matched to a gene. Germline CDR1 is ENHRY and CDR2 is SYGVKD. The CDR3 protein is CAISGAVDRGGADTQYF. The CDR3 coding sequence is TGTGCCATCAGTGGAGCCGTTGACAGGGGAGGTGCAGATACGCAGTATTTT.

J is TRBJ1-1 and V is TRBV14; tentative D call: TRBD1 (6 bases). Germline values: CDR1 SGHDN, CDR2 FVKESK. This CDR3 has 14 amino acids. The V end lost 4 bases, the J end lost 2 bases, and 11 bases lay between the germline ends. CDR3 in DNA: TGTGCCAGCAGCCGGACACAGGGCAACACTGAAGCTTTCTTT. This encodes CASSRTQGNTEAFF.

V is TRBV7-9 and J is TRBJ2-1; D remains unclear. Trimming pared 5 bases from V and 4 bases from J, leaving 9 bases between. The length of the CDR3 is 13 residues. The germline V gene has CDR1 SEHNR and CDR2 FQNEAQ (reference sequence). This CDR3 is CASSPPRYNEQFF. The CDR3 DNA reads TGTGCCAGCAGCCCACCACGGTACAATGAGCAGTTCTTC.